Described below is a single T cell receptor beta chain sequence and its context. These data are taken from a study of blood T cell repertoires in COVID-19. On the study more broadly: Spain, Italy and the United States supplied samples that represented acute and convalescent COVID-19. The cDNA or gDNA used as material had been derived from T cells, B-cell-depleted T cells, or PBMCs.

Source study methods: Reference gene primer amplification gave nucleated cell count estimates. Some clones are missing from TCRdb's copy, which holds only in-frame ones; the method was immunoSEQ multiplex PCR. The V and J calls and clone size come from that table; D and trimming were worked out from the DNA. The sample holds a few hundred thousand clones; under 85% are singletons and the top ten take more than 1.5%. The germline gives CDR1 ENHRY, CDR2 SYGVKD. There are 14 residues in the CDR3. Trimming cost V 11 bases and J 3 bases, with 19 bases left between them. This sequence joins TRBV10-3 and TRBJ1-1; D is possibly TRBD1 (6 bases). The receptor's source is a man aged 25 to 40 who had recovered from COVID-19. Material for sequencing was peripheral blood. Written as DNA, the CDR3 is TGTGCCGTCCGCCCCCGGGACACTGACACTGAAGCTTTCTTT. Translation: CAVRPRDTDTEAFF.